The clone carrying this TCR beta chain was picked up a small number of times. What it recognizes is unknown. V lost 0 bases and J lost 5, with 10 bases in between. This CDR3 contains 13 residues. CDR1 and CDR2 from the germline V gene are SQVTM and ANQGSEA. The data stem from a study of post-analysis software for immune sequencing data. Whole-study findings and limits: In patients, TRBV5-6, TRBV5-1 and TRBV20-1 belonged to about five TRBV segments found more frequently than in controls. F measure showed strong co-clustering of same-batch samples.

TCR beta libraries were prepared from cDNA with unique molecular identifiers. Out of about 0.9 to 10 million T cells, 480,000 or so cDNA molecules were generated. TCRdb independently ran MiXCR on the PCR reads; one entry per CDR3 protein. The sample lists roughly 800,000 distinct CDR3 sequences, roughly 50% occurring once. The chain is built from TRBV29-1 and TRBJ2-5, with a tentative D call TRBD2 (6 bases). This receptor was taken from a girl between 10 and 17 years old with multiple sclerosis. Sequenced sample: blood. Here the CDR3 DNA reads TGCAGCGTTGAAGATCTAGGGAGGGAGACCCAGTACTTC. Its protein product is CSVEDLGRETQYF.